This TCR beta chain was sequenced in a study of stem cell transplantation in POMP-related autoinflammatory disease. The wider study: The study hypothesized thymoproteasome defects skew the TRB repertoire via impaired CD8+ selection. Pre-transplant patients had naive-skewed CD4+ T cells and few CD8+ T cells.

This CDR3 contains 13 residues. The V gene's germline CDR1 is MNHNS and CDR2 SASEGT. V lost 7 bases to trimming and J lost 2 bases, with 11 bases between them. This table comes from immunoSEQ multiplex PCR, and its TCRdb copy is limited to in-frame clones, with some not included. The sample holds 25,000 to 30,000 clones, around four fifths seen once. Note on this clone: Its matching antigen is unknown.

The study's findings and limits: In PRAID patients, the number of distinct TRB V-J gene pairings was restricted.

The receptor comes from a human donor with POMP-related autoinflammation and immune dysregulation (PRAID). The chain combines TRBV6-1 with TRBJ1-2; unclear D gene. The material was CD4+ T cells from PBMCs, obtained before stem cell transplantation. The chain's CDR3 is CASTPPENYGYTF. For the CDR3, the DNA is TGTGCCAGCACCCCCCCGGAAAACTATGGCTACACCTTC.